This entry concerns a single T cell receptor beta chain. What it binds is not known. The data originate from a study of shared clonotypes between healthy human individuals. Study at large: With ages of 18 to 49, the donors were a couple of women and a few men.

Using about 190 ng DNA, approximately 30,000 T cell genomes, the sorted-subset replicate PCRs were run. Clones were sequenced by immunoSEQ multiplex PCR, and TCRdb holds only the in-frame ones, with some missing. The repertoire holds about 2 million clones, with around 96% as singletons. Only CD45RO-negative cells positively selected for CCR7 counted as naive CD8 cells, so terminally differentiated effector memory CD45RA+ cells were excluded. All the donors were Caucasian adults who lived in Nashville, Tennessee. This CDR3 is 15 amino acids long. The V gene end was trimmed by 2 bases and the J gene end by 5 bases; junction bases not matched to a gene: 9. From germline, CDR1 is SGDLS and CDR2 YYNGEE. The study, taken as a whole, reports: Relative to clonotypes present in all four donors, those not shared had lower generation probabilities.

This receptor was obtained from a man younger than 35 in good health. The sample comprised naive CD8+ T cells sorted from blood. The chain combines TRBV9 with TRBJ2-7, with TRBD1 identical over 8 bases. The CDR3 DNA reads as TGTGCCAGCAGCGTGGCGGACAGGGCTAGCCACGAGCAGTACTTC. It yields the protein CASSVADRASHEQYF.